This TCR beta chain was identified in a study of cytomegalovirus exposure and HLA in healthy donors. Study-level points and caveats: In an earlier analysis, about 87% or about 30%: the productive usage of most TCR beta V segments. A cluster of highly shared sequence variants was likely a sequencing artifact.

PCR amplification relied on 60 Vbeta primers (plus 13 Jbeta primers). Only in-frame clones appear in the TCRdb table, and some are missing; sequencing was by immunoSEQ multiplex PCR. The sample shows some 200,000 clones, around 81% of them seen only once. This clone showed up just a few times. Its cognate antigen is unknown. Source material: PBMCs. The sequence was obtained from a woman younger than 45 in good health and CMV-seronegative.

The CDR3 DNA sequence: TGCGCCAGCAGCCAAGATTCGGTGGGCCTCCAAGAGACCCAGTACTTC. Translated: CASSQDSVGLQETQYF. V gene TRBV4-1 combines with J gene TRBJ2-5; unclear D gene. Looked up from germline, CDR1 is MGHRA and CDR2 is YSYEKL. Trimming removed 0 bases at V and 1 base at J, with 12 bases between. The CDR3 extends over 16 amino acids.